This TCR beta chain was recorded in a study of blood T cell repertoires in COVID-19. Overall study: The United States, Italy and Spain provided the acute and convalescent COVID-19 samples.

Germline trimming cut 5 bases from V and 10 bases from J; bases unmatched to any gene: 6. This CDR3 is 14 amino acids long. The germline CDR1 and CDR2 sequences are LNHDA and SQIVND (reference sequence). The protocol was immunoSEQ multiplex PCR, while the TCRdb copy is restricted to in-frame clones and leaves out a portion. The data hold about 180,000 clones, with approximately 85% observed a single time. Sequenced input: PBMCs or T cells enriched from blood (not recorded which). The chain carries TRBV19 and TRBJ2-1; 12 bases match TRBD2. The source of this sequence is a man in his forties who had recovered from COVID-19. The CDR3 bases are TGTGCCAGTAGTTCTAGCGGGGGGGTTCGGGAGCAGTTCTTC. This encodes CASSSSGGVREQFF. The full variable domain, rest sourced from reference TRBV19 and TRBJ2-1, is DGGITQSPKYLFRKEGQNVTLSCEQNLNHDAMYWYRQDPGQGLRLIYYSQIVNDFQKGDIAEGYSVSREKKESFPLTVTSAQKNPTAFYLCASSSSGGVREQFFGPGTRLTVL.